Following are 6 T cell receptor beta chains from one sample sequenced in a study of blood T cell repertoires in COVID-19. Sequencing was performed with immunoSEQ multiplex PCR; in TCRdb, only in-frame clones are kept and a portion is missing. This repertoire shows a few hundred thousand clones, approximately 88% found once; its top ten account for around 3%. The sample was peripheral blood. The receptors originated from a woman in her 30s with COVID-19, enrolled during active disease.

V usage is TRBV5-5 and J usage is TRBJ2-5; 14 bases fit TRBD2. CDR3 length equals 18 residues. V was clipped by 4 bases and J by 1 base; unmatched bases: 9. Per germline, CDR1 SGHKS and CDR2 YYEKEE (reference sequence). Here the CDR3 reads CASSRGLAGGTVQETQYF. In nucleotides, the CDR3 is TGTGCCAGCAGCAGAGGACTAGCGGGGGGCACGGTCCAAGAGACCCAGTACTTC. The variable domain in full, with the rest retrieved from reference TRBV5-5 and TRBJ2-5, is DAGVTQSPTHLIKTRGQQVTLRCSPISGHKSVSWYQQVLGQGPQFIFQYYEKEERGRGNFPDRFSARQFPNYSSELNVNALLLGDSALYLCASSRGLAGGTVQETQYFGPGTRLLVL.

The CDR3 nucleotides read TGTGCCTGGATAGCGGGAGGATACAATGAGCAGTTCTTC. It encodes CAWIAGGYNEQFF. This chain connects TRBV30 to TRBJ2-1, with TRBD2 identical over 10 bases. J gave up 4 bases and V 4 bases, and 1 base lay outside the gene matches. The CDR3 loop spans 13 amino acids. CDR1 is GTSNPN, CDR2 SVGIG, per germline (reference sequence). Filled out from reference TRBV30 and TRBJ2-1, the complete variable domain reads SQTIHQWPATLVQPVGSPLSLECTVEGTSNPNLYWYRQAAGRGLQLLFYSVGIGQISSEVPQNLSASRPQDRQFILSSKKLLLSDSGFYLCAWIAGGYNEQFFGPGTRLTVL.

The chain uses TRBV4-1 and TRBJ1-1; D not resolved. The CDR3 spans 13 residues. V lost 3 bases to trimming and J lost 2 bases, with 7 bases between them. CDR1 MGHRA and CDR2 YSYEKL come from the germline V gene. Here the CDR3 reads CASSHIGNTEAFF. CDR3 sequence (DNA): TGCGCCAGCAGCCATATTGGCAACACTGAAGCTTTCTTT.

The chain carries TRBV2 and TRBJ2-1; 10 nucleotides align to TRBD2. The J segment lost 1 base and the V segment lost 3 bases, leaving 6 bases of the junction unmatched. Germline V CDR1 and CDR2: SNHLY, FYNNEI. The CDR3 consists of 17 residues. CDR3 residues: CASSELQAGGSYNEQFF. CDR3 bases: TGTGCCAGCAGTGAGCTCCAAGCGGGGGGGTCCTACAATGAGCAGTTCTTC.

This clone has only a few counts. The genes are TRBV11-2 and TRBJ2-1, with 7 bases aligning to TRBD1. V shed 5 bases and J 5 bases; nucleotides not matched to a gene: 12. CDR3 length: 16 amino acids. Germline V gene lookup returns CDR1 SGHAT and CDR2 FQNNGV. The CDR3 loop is CASSTLQGRRHNEQFF. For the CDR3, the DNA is TGTGCCAGCAGCACGCTACAGGGGAGAAGACACAATGAGCAGTTCTTC.

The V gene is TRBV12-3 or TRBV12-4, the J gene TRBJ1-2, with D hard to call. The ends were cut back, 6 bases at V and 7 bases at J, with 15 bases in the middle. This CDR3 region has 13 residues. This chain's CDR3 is CASSGDSDAGYTF. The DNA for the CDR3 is TGTGCCAGCAGCGGGGATTCCGATGCTGGCTACACCTTC.